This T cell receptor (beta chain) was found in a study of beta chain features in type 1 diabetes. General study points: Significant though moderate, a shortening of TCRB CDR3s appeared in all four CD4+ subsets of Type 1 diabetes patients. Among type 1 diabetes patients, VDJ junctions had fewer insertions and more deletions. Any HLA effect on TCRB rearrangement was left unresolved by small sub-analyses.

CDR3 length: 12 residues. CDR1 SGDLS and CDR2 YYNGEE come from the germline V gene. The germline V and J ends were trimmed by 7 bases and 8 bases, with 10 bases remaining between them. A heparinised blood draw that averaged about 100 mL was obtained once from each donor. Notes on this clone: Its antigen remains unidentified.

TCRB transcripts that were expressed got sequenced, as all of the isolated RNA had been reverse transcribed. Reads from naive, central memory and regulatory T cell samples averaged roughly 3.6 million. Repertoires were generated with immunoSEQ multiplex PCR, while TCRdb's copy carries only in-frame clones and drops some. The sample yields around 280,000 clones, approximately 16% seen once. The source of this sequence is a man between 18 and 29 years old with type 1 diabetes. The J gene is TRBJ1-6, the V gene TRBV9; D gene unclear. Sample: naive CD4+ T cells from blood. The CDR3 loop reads CASGRLDSPLHF. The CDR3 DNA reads TGTGCCAGCGGGAGGTTGGATTCACCCCTCCACTTT. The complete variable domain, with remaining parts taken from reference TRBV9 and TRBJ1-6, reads DSGVTQTPKHLITATGQRVTLRCSPRSGDLSVYWYQQSLDQGLQFLIQYYNGEERAKGNILERFSAQQFPDLHSELNLSSLELGDSALYFCASGRLDSPLHFGNGTRLTVT.